The 15 T cell receptor beta chains in this list originate from one sample, sequenced in a study of shared clonotypes between healthy human individuals. Only in-frame clones appear in the TCRdb table, and some are missing; sequencing was by immunoSEQ multiplex PCR. The table lists about 680,000 clones, more than 70% of them singletons. The sample consisted of memory CD4+ T cells sorted from blood. As for subset: CD45RA-negative fraction. The receptors shown here come from a woman between 25 and 40 years old in good health.

V usage is TRBV6-5 and J usage is TRBJ2-1; D not certain. Germline loops: CDR1 MNHEY, CDR2 SVGAGI. This CDR3 has 14 amino acids. The V end was cut by 6 bases, the J end by 3 bases, with 12 bases between. The CDR3 spells CASSERRDYNEQFF. CDR3 coding DNA: TGTGCCAGCAGCGAGAGAAGAGACTACAATGAGCAGTTCTTC.

The chain couples TRBV18 to TRBJ2-7; D is possibly TRBD2 (6 bases). This CDR3 comprises 15 residues. Germline CDR1 reads KGHSH; CDR2 reads LQKENI. V shed 3 bases and J shed 2 bases, with 14 bases lying between them. CDR3 DNA sequence: TGTGCCAGCTCACCTGAGGAGGGATGGACCTACGAGCAGTACTTC. As protein: CASSPEEGWTYEQYF.

V is TRBV21-1 and J is TRBJ1-3. TRBV21-1 is shown as a pseudogene. There are 15 residues in the CDR3. CDR3 in DNA: TGTGCCAGCAGCTTACCAAGGGTCTCTGGAAACACCATATATTTT. This translates into CASSLPRVSGNTIYF.

This chain joins TRBV28 and TRBJ2-5; D may be TRBD2 (6 bases). The V end lost 6 bases, the J end lost 5 bases, and 10 bases lay between the germline ends. The CDR3 is 12 residues long. Germline CDR1 is MDHEN and CDR2 is SYDVKM. As DNA, the CDR3 is TGTGCCAGCAGACTAGCTGGGGAGACCCAGTACTTC. Residues: CASRLAGETQYF.

As regards this clone: Additional DNA sequences in this sample encode the identical CDR3. The chain employs TRBV5-1 and TRBJ1-5, with a weak D call TRBD1 (5 bases). Per the germline V gene, CDR1 is SGHRS and CDR2 is YFSETQ. This CDR3 region has 14 residues. V was clipped by 0 bases and J by 2 bases, with 6 bases between them. CDR3 in amino acids: CASSLEGRNQPQHF. Written as DNA, the CDR3 is TGCGCCAGCAGCTTGGAGGGGCGCAATCAGCCCCAGCATTTT.

V and J are TRBV15 and TRBJ2-5; D gene ambiguous. This CDR3 comprises 11 residues. Germline loops: CDR1 LNHNV, CDR2 YYDKDF (reference sequence). V lost 3 bases and J 5 bases, leaving 4 bases between the germline ends. CDR3 loop: CATSSHETQYF. DNA of the CDR3: TGTGCCACCAGCAGCCATGAGACCCAGTACTTC.

V usage is TRBV28 and J usage is TRBJ1-5; D not certain. Trimming took 5 bases from V and 1 from J, leaving 12 bases between them. Per germline, CDR1 MDHEN and CDR2 SYDVKM. The CDR3 sequence is 15 residues long. CDR3 DNA: TGTGCCAGCAGTCCGCAAACAGAAAGCAATCAGCCCCAGCATTTT. Translating it yields CASSPQTESNQPQHF.

This clone has ten or more counts. The chain joins TRBV25-1 to TRBJ2-3, with 8 bases matching TRBD1. There are 15 residues in the CDR3. Germline V CDR1 and CDR2: MGHDK, SYGVNS. V dropped 6 bases and J dropped 6; count of bases not matched to a gene: 11. CDR3 loop: CASSYLTGGVDTQYF. CDR3 nucleotide sequence: TGTGCCAGCAGCTACCTAACAGGGGGAGTCGATACGCAGTATTTT. The full variable domain, rest sourced from reference TRBV25-1 and TRBJ2-3, is EADIYQTPRYLVIGTGKKITLECSQTMGHDKMYWYQQDPGMELHLIHYSYGVNSTEKGDLSSESTVSRIRTEHFPLTLESARPSHTSQYLCASSYLTGGVDTQYFGPGTRLTVL.

This sequence joins TRBV10-2 and TRBJ1-1; D is possibly TRBD1 (5 bases). The CDR3 runs to 13 residues. The germline V and J ends were trimmed by 5 bases and 4 bases, with 11 bases remaining between them. CDR1 and CDR2 (germline): WSHSY, SAAADI. DNA of the CDR3: TGCGCCAGCAGTCGGGACCGCACCACTGAAGCTTTCTTT. This gives the protein CASSRDRTTEAFF.

V usage is TRBV28 and J usage is TRBJ2-5, with 9 bases lining up with TRBD2. This CDR3 is built from 17 residues. The ends lost 1 base at V and 5 bases at J; junction bases unmatched: 11. The V gene's germline CDR1 is MDHEN and CDR2 SYDVKM. DNA for the CDR3: TGTGCCAGCAGTTTATCAATCTCGGGACTAGCAGCGGAGACCCAGTACTTC. Amino acids: CASSLSISGLAAETQYF.

The V and J genes are TRBV18 and TRBJ1-1, with 11 nucleotides matching TRBD1. The CDR3 has 15 residues. The V gene's germline CDR1 is KGHSH and CDR2 LQKENI. Unmatched junction bases numbered 5, after V lost 6 bases and J lost 2 bases. The CDR3 sequence is CASSQGQGVNTEAFF. The DNA for the CDR3 is TGTGCCAGCTCTCAGGGACAGGGGGTTAACACTGAAGCTTTCTTT.

The chain links TRBV5-1 to TRBJ1-2; D unclear. Trimming removed 4 bases at V and 0 bases at J, with 7 bases between. The CDR3 loop spans 13 amino acids. CDR1 and CDR2 from the germline V gene are SGHRS and YFSETQ. The CDR3 loop is CASSQTTNYGYTF. The CDR3 DNA sequence: TGCGCCAGCAGCCAAACAACTAACTATGGCTACACCTTC.

The chain carries TRBV27 and TRBJ2-7, with 7 bases matching TRBD1. Trimming took 6 bases from V and 3 from J; bases not matched to a gene: 14. From germline, CDR1 is MNHEY and CDR2 SMNVEV (reference sequence). This CDR3 contains 16 residues. CDR3 residues: CASRRGGQLSNYEQYF. The DNA for the CDR3 is TGTGCCAGCAGGCGAGGGGGCCAACTATCTAACTACGAGCAGTACTTC.

The V and J genes are TRBV7-9 and TRBJ1-6; D is uncertain. Germline values: CDR1 SEHNR, CDR2 FQNEAQ (reference sequence). Trimming removed 7 bases from V and 7 bases from J, with 17 bases in between. The CDR3 is made up of 15 amino acids. Here the CDR3 DNA reads TGTGCCAGCATCCCGGGGTCCGGAGAGAATTCACCCCTCCACTTT. Amino acids: CASIPGSGENSPLHF.

The V gene is TRBV5-5, the J gene TRBJ1-1, with 7 positions matching TRBD1. The J segment lost 6 bases and the V segment lost 4 bases, leaving 18 bases of the junction unmatched. The CDR3 is made up of 17 amino acids. Germline loops: CDR1 SGHKS, CDR2 YYEKEE (reference sequence). The CDR3: CASSPITGEVIRAEAFF. The CDR3, as DNA: TGTGCCAGCAGCCCGATAACAGGGGAGGTAATTAGGGCTGAAGCTTTCTTT.